This TCR beta chain was captured in a study of T cell responses to AZD1222 COVID-19 vaccine. Study-wide context: Second-dose intervals of approximately 4 or approximately 12 weeks were pooled. Study-wide results and caveats: Targeting of unmutated variant regions was reportedly seen in nearly half of spike-specific TCRs. At study baseline, merely about 6 AZD1222 recipients were seropositive.

TCRdb's table, derived via immunoSEQ multiplex PCR, lists solely in-frame clones and lacks some. The table lists 75,000 to 100,000 clones, around nine tenths of them singletons, with approximately 12% in the top ten. A note on this clone: The target antigen is unknown.

Trimming took 4 bases from V and 1 from J; bases not matched to a gene: 5. The CDR3 length is 15 residues. Germline V gives CDR1 ENHRY, CDR2 SYGVKD. Sequencing used peripheral blood, obtained on day 0 of AZD1222 vaccination. The receptor comes from an adult in good health. This chain uses TRBV10-3 with TRBJ2-3; 7 nucleotides agree with TRBD2. CDR3 sequence: CAISVTSDRTDTQYF. The CDR3 coding sequence is TGTGCCATCAGTGTAACTAGCGATCGCACAGATACGCAGTATTTT.